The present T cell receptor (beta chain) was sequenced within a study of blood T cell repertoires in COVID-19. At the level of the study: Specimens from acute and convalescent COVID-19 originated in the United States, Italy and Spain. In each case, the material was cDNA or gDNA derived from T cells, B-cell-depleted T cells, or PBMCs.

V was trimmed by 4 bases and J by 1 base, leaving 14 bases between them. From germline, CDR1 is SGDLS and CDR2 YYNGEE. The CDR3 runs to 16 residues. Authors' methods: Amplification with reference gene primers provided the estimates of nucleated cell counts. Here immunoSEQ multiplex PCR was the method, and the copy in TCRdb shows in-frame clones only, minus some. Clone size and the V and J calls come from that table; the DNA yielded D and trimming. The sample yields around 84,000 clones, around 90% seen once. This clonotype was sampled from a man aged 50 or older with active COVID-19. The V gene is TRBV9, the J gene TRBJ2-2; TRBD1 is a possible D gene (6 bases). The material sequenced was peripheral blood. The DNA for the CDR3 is TGTGCCAGCAGCATCCACCGAGGGGGGAACACCGGGGAGCTGTTTTTT. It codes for CASSIHRGGNTGELFF.